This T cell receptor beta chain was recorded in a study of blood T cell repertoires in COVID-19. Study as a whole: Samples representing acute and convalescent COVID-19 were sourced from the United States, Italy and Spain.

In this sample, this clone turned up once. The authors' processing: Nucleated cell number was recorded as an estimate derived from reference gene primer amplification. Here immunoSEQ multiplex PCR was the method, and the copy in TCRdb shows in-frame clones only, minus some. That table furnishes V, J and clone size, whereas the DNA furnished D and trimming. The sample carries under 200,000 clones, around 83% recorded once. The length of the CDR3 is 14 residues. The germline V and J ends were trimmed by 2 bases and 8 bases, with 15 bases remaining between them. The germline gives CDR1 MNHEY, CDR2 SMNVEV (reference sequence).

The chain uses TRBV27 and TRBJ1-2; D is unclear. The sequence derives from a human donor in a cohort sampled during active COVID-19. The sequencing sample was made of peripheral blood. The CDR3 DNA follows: TGTGCCAGCAGTTTAAGGTTGCCATCGGGAGGCTACACCTTC. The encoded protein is CASSLRLPSGGYTF.